This passage covers 16 T cell receptor beta chains from one sample sequenced in a study of graft-versus-host responses after intestinal transplantation. Here immunoSEQ multiplex PCR was the method, and the copy in TCRdb shows in-frame clones only, minus some. The table shows under 25,000 clones, with 82% occurring only once. These receptors' targets are unknown. The material was unstimulated CD8+ T cells sorted from spleen or lymph node cells, obtained before transplant. The receptors come from a human donor who was the organ donor for an intestinal transplant.

The chain is built from TRBV27 and TRBJ2-7; tentatively, D is TRBD1 (6 bases). With 6 bases removed from V and 1 base from J, the gap between germline ends came to 16 bases. Germline CDR1 is MNHEY and CDR2 is SMNVEV (reference sequence). This CDR3 is 15 amino acids long. This CDR3 reads CASRTDRSYSYEQYF. CDR3 DNA: TGTGCCAGCAGGACCGACAGGTCTTATTCCTACGAGCAGTACTTC.

The gene calls are TRBV19 and TRBJ2-7; 8 positions match TRBD1. The CDR3 consists of 15 residues. The germline V gene has CDR1 LNHDA and CDR2 SQIVND (reference sequence). Trimming at V came to 5 bases and at J to 3 bases, leaving 9 bases not matched to a gene. The CDR3 is CASSAGQGWNYEQYF. DNA of the CDR3: TGTGCCAGTAGTGCCGGACAGGGATGGAACTACGAGCAGTACTTC.

The chain couples TRBV7-2 to TRBJ1-2; no clear D. Trimming stripped 2 bases from V and 0 bases from J, with 10 bases between. This CDR3 is built from 15 residues. In germline, CDR1 is SGHTA, CDR2 FQGNSA. CDR3 coding DNA: TGTGCCAGCAGCTTACAGGAAACTCCTAACTATGGCTACACCTTC. This encodes CASSLQETPNYGYTF.

The chain links TRBV27 to TRBJ2-3; 9 nucleotides align to TRBD2. V lost 5 bases, J lost 4 bases, and 19 bases stayed unmatched. The CDR3 is 19 amino acids. From germline, CDR1 is MNHEY and CDR2 SMNVEV (reference sequence). The DNA for the CDR3 is TGTGCCAGCAGTCCAAACCTCCCTGGAGTAGCGGGAGAACCAGATACGCAGTATTTT. Its protein is CASSPNLPGVAGEPDTQYF.

The rearrangement uses TRBV11-2 and TRBJ2-7; D may match TRBD1 or TRBD2 (6 bases each). The CDR3 is 15 amino acids. Trimming removed 0 bases from V and 3 bases from J, with 12 bases in between. Germline lookup yields CDR1 SGHAT and CDR2 FQNNGV. CDR3 protein: CASSLDLGGNYEQYF. CDR3 nucleotides: TGTGCCAGCAGCTTAGATCTAGGGGGGAACTACGAGCAGTACTTC.

The V and J genes are TRBV2 and TRBJ2-1, with D unresolved. The CDR3 is made up of 15 amino acids. The germline gives CDR1 SNHLY, CDR2 FYNNEI. The V end was cut by 4 bases, the J end by 5 bases, with 15 bases between. The CDR3 sequence: CASSVPGFRHNEQFF. The CDR3 DNA reads as TGTGCCAGCAGTGTTCCAGGATTCAGACACAATGAGCAGTTCTTC.

The gene calls are TRBV7-6 and TRBJ1-2; D gene ambiguous. Deletions cut 7 bases from V and 8 bases from J, with 11 bases between. The CDR3 covers 11 residues. Germline loops: CDR1 SGHVS, CDR2 FNYEAQ. The CDR3 bases are TGTGCCAGCACCCCTCTGAGAGGCTACACCTTC. It specifies CASTPLRGYTF.

This chain uses TRBV5-6 with TRBJ2-7; 11 bases are shared with TRBD2. The germline gives CDR1 SGHDT, CDR2 YYEEEE. CDR3 size: 17 residues. Losses at the gene ends were 6 bases for V and 6 bases for J; bases not matched to a gene: 17. The CDR3 DNA is TGTGCCAGCATCGGGGCAGCTGGGCTAGCGGGAGGCCTCGAGCAGTACTTC. Translation: CASIGAAGLAGGLEQYF. The whole variable domain, remainder taken from reference TRBV5-6 and TRBJ2-7, is DAGVTQSPTHLIKTRGQQVTLRCSPKSGHDTVSWYQQALGQGPQFIFQYYEEEERQRGNFPDRFSGHQFPNYSSELNVNALLLGDSALYLCASIGAAGLAGGLEQYFGPGTRLTVT.

CDR3 residues: CASSSRADTQYF. CDR3 bases: TGTGCCAGCAGTTCAAGGGCGGATACGCAGTATTTT. This chain uses TRBV13 with TRBJ2-3; D call uncertain. There are 12 residues in the CDR3. CDR1 and CDR2 from the germline V gene are PRHDT and FYEKMQ (reference sequence). Trimming took off 6 bases at V and 6 bases at J, with 10 bases between the two ends.

In nucleotides, the CDR3 is TGCGCCAGCAGCTTGTCCCAGGGACGGAACACTGAAGCTTTCTTT. Translating gives CASSLSQGRNTEAFF. The chain couples TRBV5-1 to TRBJ1-1; possible D gene TRBD1, 5 bases. CDR1 is SGHRS, CDR2 YFSETQ, per germline. Trimming pared 1 base from V and 1 base from J, leaving 11 bases between. The CDR3 is 15 residues long.

The chain has TRBV5-1 and TRBJ2-3; D gene unclear. Trimming cost V 0 bases and J 2 bases, with 4 bases left between them. Looked up from germline, CDR1 is SGHRS and CDR2 is YFSETQ. The CDR3 extends over 13 amino acids. The CDR3 is CASSLDYTDTQYF. The CDR3 DNA reads TGCGCCAGCAGCTTGGATTACACAGATACGCAGTATTTT.

This clone was seen a handful of times. The gene calls are TRBV6-6 and TRBJ1-4; D unclear. Germline CDR1 MNHNY, CDR2 SVGAGI (reference sequence). V was shortened by 6 bases and J by 8 bases, with 13 bases between the two germline ends. The CDR3 runs to 13 residues. The CDR3 sequence is CASSEGYWEKLFF. Here the CDR3 DNA reads TGTGCCAGCAGCGAAGGGTATTGGGAAAAACTGTTTTTT.

V usage is TRBV5-4 and J usage is TRBJ2-7; D is ambiguous. Germline V gene data show CDR1 as SGHNT and CDR2 as YYREEE (reference sequence). V shed 0 bases and J shed 6 bases, with 7 bases lying between them. CDR3 length: 12 amino acids. The chain's CDR3 is CASSLEGFEQYF. The CDR3 nucleotides read TGTGCCAGCAGCTTGGAAGGTTTCGAGCAGTACTTC. Supplemented by reference TRBV5-4 and TRBJ2-7, the full variable domain reads ETGVTQSPTHLIKTRGQQVTLRCSSQSGHNTVSWYQQALGQGPQFIFQYYREEENGRGNFPPRFSGLQFPNYSSELNVNALELDDSALYLCASSLEGFEQYFGPGTRLTVT.

The chain carries TRBV6-6 and TRBJ2-5; 8 positions match TRBD1. There are 14 residues in the CDR3. The J segment lost 3 bases and the V segment lost 6 bases, leaving 6 bases of the junction unmatched. Germline values: CDR1 MNHNY, CDR2 SVGAGI (reference sequence). CDR3 protein: CASSPTTGEETQYF. In DNA form, the CDR3 reads TGTGCCAGCAGCCCTACGACAGGGGAAGAGACCCAGTACTTC.

This clone appeared a few times. V is TRBV11-2 and J is TRBJ2-5; possibly TRBD2 for D (7 bases). Germline V gene data show CDR1 as SGHAT and CDR2 as FQNNGV. The CDR3 covers 17 residues. Trimming left V 4 bases short and J 4 bases short, with 22 bases between. CDR3 residues: CASSSPGGRRTGETQYF. CDR3 coding DNA: TGTGCCAGCAGCTCACCGGGGGGCCGAAGGACCGGAGAGACCCAGTACTTC. Looking up the rest from reference TRBV11-2 and TRBJ2-5 gives the full variable domain: EAGVAQSPRYKIIEKRQSVAFWCNPISGHATLYWYQQILGQGPKLLIQFQNNGVVDDSQLPKDRFSAERLKGVDSTLKIQPAKLEDSAVYLCASSSPGGRRTGETQYFGPGTRLLVL.

This chain joins TRBV7-7 and TRBJ1-5; D not certain. CDR3 length: 13 amino acids. Germline V lookup: CDR1 SSHAT, CDR2 FNYEAQ (reference sequence). Trimming removed 1 base from V and 6 bases from J, with 7 bases in between. The CDR3 bases are TGTGCCAGCAGCTTAGGTTGGGGTCAGCCCCAGCATTTT. It yields the protein CASSLGWGQPQHF. Full variable domain (remainder filled in from reference TRBV7-7 and TRBJ1-5): GAGVSQSPRYKVTKRGQDVTLRCDPISSHATLYWYQQALGQGPEFLTYFNYEAQPDKSGLPSDRFSAERPEGSISTLTIQRTEQRDSAMYRCASSLGWGQPQHFGDGTRLSIL.